This T cell receptor beta chain was sequenced during a study of blood T cell repertoires in COVID-19. About the research overall: Whether acute or convalescent, the COVID-19 samples came from the United States, Italy and Spain. PBMCs, B-cell-depleted T cells, or T cells provided the cDNA or gDNA that made up the material.

The V gene's germline CDR1 is SGHRS and CDR2 YFSETQ. The CDR3 runs 14 residues. The ends were cut back, 6 bases at V and 1 base at J, with 10 bases in the middle. How the authors handled the data: How many nucleated cells were present was estimated from reference gene primer amplification. Measured with immunoSEQ multiplex PCR; TCRdb has only the in-frame clones, and not every one. The DNA gave D and trimming, while V, J and clone size come from that table. The sample contains some 20,000 clones, approximately 86% of which appear only once. Sequencing used peripheral blood. The rearrangement joins TRBV5-1 to TRBJ2-2; TRBD1 might be the D (6 bases). This receptor was taken from a human donor in a cohort sampled during active COVID-19. The DNA for the CDR3 is TGCGCCAGCAACAGGGATCGGAACACCGGGGAGCTGTTTTTT. As protein: CASNRDRNTGELFF.